The rows below give T cell receptor beta chains drawn from one sample of a study of shared clonotypes between healthy human individuals. Some clones are missing from TCRdb's copy, which holds only in-frame ones; the method was immunoSEQ multiplex PCR. The top ten clones hold 1% to 1.3% of a sample with about 2 million clones, approximately 95% of them seen once. Source material: naive CD8+ T cells sorted from blood. These TCRs come from a man between 18 and 35 years old in good health. Both conserved end residues are part of each CDR3. The D gene is left open where the match is weak. Clone size, where shown, is once, few, many, or a class for clones that have expanded.

clone_size	v_call	j_call	cdr3_length	d_call	cdr3_aa	cdr3_nt
.	TRBV27	TRBJ2-7	15	.	CASSPSTLSAYEQYF	TGTGCCAGCAGTCCATCGACCCTTTCCGCCTACGAGCAGTACTTC
.	TRBV25-1	TRBJ2-5	16	TRBD2	CASSFRGGQPQETQYF	TGTGCCAGCAGTTTCCGGGGGGGGCAACCCCAAGAGACCCAGTACTTC
.	TRBV11-3	TRBJ1-1	13	.	CASSLVGGSEAFF	TGTGCCAGCAGCTTAGTTGGGGGAAGTGAAGCTTTCTTT
.	TRBV13	TRBJ2-7	15	.	CASSLSGRGVDEQYF	TGTGCCAGCAGCTTATCTGGCAGGGGGGTGGACGAGCAGTACTTC
.	TRBV18	TRBJ2-7	14	.	CASSPSSGPYEQYF	TGTGCCAGCTCACCATCCAGCGGTCCCTACGAGCAGTACTTC
.	TRBV28	TRBJ2-1	16	TRBD1	CASRGTGTGKVDEQFF	TGTGCCAGCAGAGGGACCGGGACAGGGAAAGTCGATGAGCAGTTCTTC
few	TRBV6-1	TRBJ1-2	15	.	CASSEWWQGNYGYTF	TGTGCCAGCAGTGAATGGTGGCAGGGGAACTATGGCTACACCTTC
.	TRBV5-1	TRBJ2-7	14	.	CASSFGRSSYEQYF	TGCGCCAGCAGCTTCGGGCGGAGCTCCTACGAGCAGTACTTC
once	TRBV27	TRBJ2-7	15	TRBD2	CASSPMPGGYNEQYF	TGTGCCAGCAGTCCCATGCCGGGGGGGTACAACGAGCAGTACTTC
.	TRBV19	TRBJ2-5	14	.	CASSMVGDQETQYF	TGTGCCAGTAGTATGGTCGGGGATCAAGAGACCCAGTACTTC
.	TRBV5-6	TRBJ1-6	13	.	CASSTGPNSPLHF	TGTGCCAGCAGCACCGGCCCAAATTCACCCCTCCACTTT
.	TRBV4-3	TRBJ2-7	18	TRBD2	CASSQEVLAGERSYEQYF	TGCGCCAGCAGCCAAGAAGTCCTAGCGGGAGAGCGGTCCTACGAGCAGTACTTC
.	TRBV6-1	TRBJ2-5	16	.	CASSEQRGARKETQYF	TGTGCCAGCAGTGAGCAACGGGGGGCGAGGAAAGAGACCCAGTACTTC
.	TRBV4-1	TRBJ2-7	15	.	CASSQAPGGGGEQYF	TGCGCCAGCAGCCAAGCACCAGGGGGAGGGGGCGAGCAGTACTTC
.	TRBV27	TRBJ2-3	15	.	CASTLGAGTLDTQYF	TGTGCCAGCACCCTCGGTGCGGGAACCCTAGATACGCAGTATTTT
.	TRBV14	TRBJ2-3	13	.	CASSRTDSDTQYF	TGTGCCAGCAGCCGCACGGATTCGGATACGCAGTATTTT
.	TRBV14	TRBJ2-5	17	.	CASSQDLIGGLQETQYF	TGTGCCAGCAGCCAAGATCTCATCGGGGGGCTCCAAGAGACCCAGTACTTC